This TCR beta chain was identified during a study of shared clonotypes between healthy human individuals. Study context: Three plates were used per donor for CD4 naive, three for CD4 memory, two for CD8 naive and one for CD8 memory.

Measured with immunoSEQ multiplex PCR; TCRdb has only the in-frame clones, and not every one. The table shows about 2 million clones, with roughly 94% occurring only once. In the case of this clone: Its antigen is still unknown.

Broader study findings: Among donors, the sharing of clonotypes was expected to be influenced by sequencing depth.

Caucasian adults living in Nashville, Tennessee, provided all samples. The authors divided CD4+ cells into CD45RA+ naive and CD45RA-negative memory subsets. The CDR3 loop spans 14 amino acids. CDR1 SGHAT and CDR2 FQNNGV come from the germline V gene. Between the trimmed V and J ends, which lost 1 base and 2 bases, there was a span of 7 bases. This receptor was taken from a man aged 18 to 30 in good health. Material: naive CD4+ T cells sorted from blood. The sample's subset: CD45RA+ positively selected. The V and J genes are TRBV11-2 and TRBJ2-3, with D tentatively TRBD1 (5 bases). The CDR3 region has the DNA TGTGCCAGCAGCTTAGCCAGGGTCACAGATACGCAGTATTTT. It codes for CASSLARVTDTQYF.